This note documents a single TCR beta chain sequence. With 8 bases clipped from V and 7 bases from J, the junction kept 16 bases outside the gene matches. CDR1 is SGHAT and CDR2 is FQNNGV in the germline V gene. The CDR3 covers 15 residues. The sample belongs to a study of blood T cell repertoires in COVID-19. How the authors handled the data: For nucleated cells, counts were estimated from reference gene primer amplification. Repertoires were generated with immunoSEQ multiplex PCR, while TCRdb's copy carries only in-frame clones and drops some. The DNA gave D and trimming, while V, J and clone size come from that table. This table holds fewer than 200,000 clones, 76% found once.

The chain is built from TRBV11-2 and TRBJ2-7; 8 nucleotides match TRBD2. Sequencing input: peripheral blood. The sequence was obtained from a woman of 80 years or more with acute or convalescent COVID-19. Here the CDR3 DNA reads TGTGCCAGCGGACTTACTAGCGGACTAGGAGTAGAGCAGTACTTC. This sequence encodes CASGLTSGLGVEQYF.